The clone carrying this TCR beta chain was detected only a few times. The antigen is unknown. The source of the sample is a study of blood T cells in healthy people across ages. As for the study in general: When template switching was applied, about one barcoded beta molecule was captured per two T cells.

A second PCR, run for about 6 to 12 cycles, used a sample-barcoded 5' primer plus a J-beta primer mix. Every cDNA molecule carried a tag from a template-switch adaptor bearing 12 random nucleotides. TCRdb itself ran the 5' RACE reads through MiXCR, one entry per CDR3 protein. The table has roughly 500,000 distinct CDR3 sequences, about 25% seen once; the top ten hold 18%. Trimming shortened V by 4 bases and J by 6 bases, and 12 bases separated the two germline ends. The germline V gene encodes CDR1 SQVTM and CDR2 ANQGSEA. The CDR3 totals 12 residues. Study-level findings and limits: TCR beta diversity, measured per million T cells, fell in a roughly linear way with age. Because donor CMV status was unknown, expanded clonotype changes were possibly confounded.

The V gene is TRBV29-1, the J gene TRBJ1-1; D is unresolved. This sequence was found in a woman in her 70s in good health. Sequencing used blood. The CDR3 loop reads CSVVPQVAEAFF. Here the CDR3 DNA reads TGCAGCGTTGTCCCGCAGGTTGCTGAAGCTTTCTTT.